These 32 T cell receptor beta chains were all obtained from the same sample, sequenced in a study of CD8+CD57+ T cells in acquired aplastic anemia. Genomic DNA templated the TCR beta VDJ and CDR3 profiling. TCRdb called the reads again in MiXCR, with one record for every CDR3 protein. The sample lists about 160,000 distinct CDR3 sequences; over 70% were seen once. Whoever was chosen for sequencing had shown CD8+CD57+ cell expansion by flow cytometry. The sequencing sample was made of sorted CD4+, CD8+, or CD8+CD57+ T cells (not recorded which) from PBMCs. The receptors shown here come from a human donor with aplastic anemia.

V and J are TRBV19 and TRBJ1-2, with 7 nucleotides matching TRBD1. The CDR3 covers 12 residues. CDR1 and CDR2 from the germline V gene are LNHDA and SQIVND (reference sequence). V was pared by 9 bases and J by 8 bases, with 9 bases of the junction left unmatched. CDR3: CASTPGGRGYTF. The CDR3 coding sequence is TGTGCCAGCACGCCAGGGGGGAGAGGCTACACCTTC.

The V call is TRBV7-9, the J call TRBJ2-1; 7 nucleotides match TRBD1. From germline, CDR1 is SEHNR and CDR2 FQNEAQ (reference sequence). The CDR3 sequence is 15 residues long. V shed 3 bases and J 5 bases; nucleotides not matched to a gene: 7. The chain's CDR3 is CASSLHRDRNNEQFF. The CDR3 DNA reads TGTGCCAGCAGCTTGCACCGGGACAGAAACAATGAGCAGTTCTTC.

In this sample, this clonotype turned up once. The chain links TRBV7-3 to TRBJ2-7; no clear D. CDR3 size: 15 residues. Germline loops: CDR1 SGHTA, CDR2 FQGTGA. V was clipped by 1 base and J by 2 bases, with 12 bases between them. CDR3 residues: CASSLMATTPYEQYF. The CDR3 DNA follows: TGTGCCAGCAGCTTAATGGCTACCACCCCCTACGAGCAGTACTTC.

This clonotype was counted between two and nine times. The CDR3, as DNA: TGCAGTGCTCCCGGGACTAGCGGGAGGCAAGAGACCCAGTACTTC. It translates to CSAPGTSGRQETQYF. The chain combines TRBV20-1 with TRBJ2-7, with TRBD2 identical over 15 bases. The end of the DNA fits TRBJ2-5 better, so the J call may be wrong. This CDR3 comprises 15 residues. Looked up from germline, CDR1 is DFQATT and CDR2 is SNEGSKA (reference sequence).

This clonotype was picked up a small number of times. DNA for the CDR3: TGCAGTGCTAGAGATCGGGTAGAGGGATTAGAGACCCAGTACTTC. Translation: CSARDRVEGLETQYF. This chain connects TRBV20-1 to TRBJ2-5; TRBD2 might be the D (5 bases). Trimming pared 0 bases from V and 4 bases from J, leaving 15 bases between. This CDR3 spans 15 amino acids. Per germline, CDR1 DFQATT and CDR2 SNEGSKA (reference sequence).

This clonotype has more than one count but fewer than ten. This rearrangement joins TRBV15 to TRBJ2-7; D perhaps matches TRBD1 (6 bases). The CDR3 runs 14 residues. V lost 3 bases and J 0 bases, leaving 9 bases between the germline ends. The germline V gene has CDR1 LNHNV and CDR2 YYDKDF (reference sequence). CDR3 sequence (DNA): TGTGCCACCAGCAGTAGACAGGCCTCCTACGAGCAGTACTTC. This sequence encodes CATSSRQASYEQYF.

The J gene is TRBJ1-6, the V gene TRBV2; D is ambiguous. Per germline, CDR1 SNHLY and CDR2 FYNNEI. Trimming removed 1 base at V and 8 bases at J, with 9 bases between. The CDR3 contains 14 residues. DNA of the CDR3: TGTGCCAGCAGTGAAGGTCTGGATTATTCACCCCTCCACTTT. The encoded protein is CASSEGLDYSPLHF.

The chain is built from TRBV20-1 and TRBJ1-2, with TRBD1 matching over 12 bases. There are 14 residues in the CDR3. Germline values: CDR1 DFQATT, CDR2 SNEGSKA (reference sequence). V lost 3 bases and J lost 7; bases outside the gene matches: 6. The CDR3 loop is CSARGTGGLSGYTF. DNA of the CDR3: TGCAGTGCTAGGGGGACAGGGGGCCTTAGTGGCTACACCTTC.

This clonotype was counted between two and nine times. CDR3 nucleotide sequence: TGCGCCAGCAGCCAAGCTCGTGACAGGGGGCAATCCAAAAACATTCAGTACTTC. Amino acids: CASSQARDRGQSKNIQYF. V gene TRBV5-1 combines with J gene TRBJ2-4; TRBD1 matches at 10 bases. Germline CDR1 is SGHRS and CDR2 is YFSETQ. The CDR3 is 18 amino acids. V shed 4 bases, J shed 2 bases, and the junction held 12 bases outside the gene matches.

The rearrangement uses TRBV9 and TRBJ2-5; D uncertain. This CDR3 has 16 amino acids. Trimming shortened V by 3 bases and J by 0 bases, and 15 bases separated the two germline ends. Germline V gene sequence: CDR1 SGDLS, CDR2 YYNGEE. CDR3 bases: TGTGCCAGCAGCGCCCCGTTCGGCAGGAACCAAGAGACCCAGTACTTC. It yields the protein CASSAPFGRNQETQYF.

This chain links TRBV7-8 with TRBJ2-7; possibly TRBD1 or TRBD2 for D (5 bases each). V was shortened by 5 bases and J by 4 bases, with 12 bases between the two germline ends. Per germline, CDR1 SGHVS and CDR2 FQNEAQ. The CDR3 has 13 amino acids. The CDR3: CASSRGEKYEQYF. In DNA, the CDR3 is TGTGCCAGCAGCCGAGGGGAGAAGTACGAGCAGTACTTC.

Only one count was recorded for this clonotype. This chain links TRBV12-3 or TRBV12-4 with TRBJ2-7; D is ambiguous. CDR3 size: 12 residues. Trimming cost V 3 bases and J 2 bases, with 5 bases left between them. The CDR3 DNA is TGTGCCAGCAGTTTGCGCACCTACGAGCAGTACTTC. This encodes CASSLRTYEQYF.

This rearrangement joins TRBV3-2 to TRBJ1-2; the D segment call TRBD1 is taken from the table without a DNA check. TRBV3-2 is designated a pseudogene. The CDR3 is 18 amino acids. CDR3 coding DNA: TGTGCCAGCAGCCATAGACCGGGACGCAGGAATGCCAACTATGGCTACACCTTC. Amino acids: CASSHRPGRRNANYGYTF.

The J gene is TRBJ2-5, the V gene TRBV7-9, with no clear D. The germline V gene has CDR1 SEHNR and CDR2 FQNEAQ (reference sequence). The CDR3 has 16 amino acids. V was clipped by 0 bases and J by 5 bases, with 16 bases between them. The CDR3 protein is CASSLAIGSADETQYF. CDR3 sequence (DNA): TGTGCCAGCAGCTTAGCCATCGGTTCTGCGGACGAGACCCAGTACTTC.

The genes are TRBV20-1 and TRBJ1-1, with TRBD1 as a possible D gene (5 bases). The V and J ends lost 0 bases and 1 base respectively, with 12 bases between them. The CDR3 runs 15 residues. Germline-derived CDR1 and CDR2 are DFQATT and SNEGSKA (reference sequence). The CDR3 DNA sequence: TGCAGTGCTAGAGATATTGGGACGGCGAACACTGAAGCTTTCTTT. Protein sequence: CSARDIGTANTEAFF.

This clonotype was counted many times. The chain employs TRBV10-3 and TRBJ2-1, with 11 bases matching TRBD1. The CDR3 has 14 residues. V dropped 4 bases and J dropped 6; count of bases not matched to a gene: 2. Germline V CDR1 and CDR2: ENHRY, SYGVKD. CDR3 sequence reads: CAISVGTGGNEQFF. The CDR3 bases are TGTGCCATCAGTGTGGGGACAGGGGGCAATGAGCAGTTCTTC.

V is TRBV7-8 and J is TRBJ2-7; D is unclear. Per germline, CDR1 SGHVS and CDR2 FQNEAQ. The V and J ends lost 1 base and 3 bases respectively, with 10 bases between them. CDR3 length: 14 residues. CDR3 nucleotides: TGTGCCAGCAGCTTAGAAGGTTTTATCTACGAGCAGTACTTC. As protein: CASSLEGFIYEQYF.

The chain employs TRBV24-1 and TRBJ1-2; tentatively, D is TRBD1 (5 bases). The V and J ends lost 2 bases and 7 bases respectively, with 7 bases between them. This CDR3 contains 12 residues. CDR1 and CDR2 (germline): KGHDR, SFDVKD. CDR3 DNA: TGTGCCACCAGTGATTCAGGGTTTGGCTACACCTTC. It codes for CATSDSGFGYTF.

This chain links TRBV5-6 with TRBJ2-7, with TRBD2 identical over 11 bases. This CDR3 region has 14 residues. Trimming took 4 bases from V and 2 from J; bases not matched to a gene: 2. Germline CDR1 reads SGHDT; CDR2 reads YYEEEE. The CDR3 region has the DNA TGTGCCAGCAGCCGACTAGCGGGAACCTACGAGCAGTACTTC. As protein: CASSRLAGTYEQYF.

The V gene is TRBV5-1, the J gene TRBJ1-2; TRBD1 might be the D (5 bases). The CDR3 sequence is 14 residues long. V was clipped by 4 bases and J by 4 bases, with 14 bases between them. CDR1 is SGHRS, CDR2 YFSETQ, per germline. The CDR3 sequence is CASSIRQGAYGYTF. The DNA of the CDR3 is TGCGCCAGCAGCATACGCCAGGGTGCCTATGGCTACACCTTC.

The chain links TRBV12-3 or TRBV12-4 to TRBJ2-5; D is possibly TRBD1 (6 bases). The CDR3 is 13 amino acids. V gave up 8 bases and J gave up 5 bases, with 15 bases separating them. In DNA, the CDR3 is TGTGCCAGCGCGTGGGATGACAGGGAGACCCAGTACTTC. Amino acids: CASAWDDRETQYF.

The CDR3 sequence is CSVETGRNTEAFF. Written as DNA, the CDR3 is TGCAGCGTTGAGACAGGGAGGAATACTGAAGCTTTCTTT. The rearrangement links TRBV29-1 to TRBJ1-1; 7 bases fit TRBD1. The germline V gene has CDR1 SQVTM and CDR2 ANQGSEA. The CDR3 extends over 13 amino acids. Losses at the gene ends were 3 bases for V and 5 bases for J; bases not matched to a gene: 6.

The rearrangement joins TRBV29-1 to TRBJ2-7, with D unclear. The length of the CDR3 is 10 residues. Trimming shortened V by 4 bases and J by 6 bases, and 7 bases separated the two germline ends. Germline CDR1 reads SQVTM; CDR2 reads ANQGSEA. The CDR3 loop reads CSVADAEQYF. CDR3 DNA sequence: TGCAGCGTTGCAGACGCCGAGCAGTACTTC.

This clonotype was seen once. The chain joins TRBV20-1 to TRBJ2-7; D is possibly TRBD1 or TRBD2 (5 bases each). Looked up from germline, CDR1 is DFQATT and CDR2 is SNEGSKA (reference sequence). The CDR3 has 16 amino acids. Trimming took off 0 bases at V and 0 bases at J, with 15 bases between the two ends. CDR3 in amino acids: CSARDNLRGPSYEQYF. DNA of the CDR3: TGCAGTGCTAGAGATAACTTACGGGGACCCTCCTACGAGCAGTACTTC.

This clonotype was detected only a few times. The V and J genes are TRBV7-2 and TRBJ2-1, with D tentatively TRBD2 (6 bases). This CDR3 has 16 amino acids. Trimming took off 2 bases at V and 9 bases at J, with 20 bases between the two ends. The germline gives CDR1 SGHTA, CDR2 FQGNSA. The CDR3 spells CASSLSGGTSIGEQFF. DNA of the CDR3: TGTGCCAGCAGCTTATCGGGCGGGACGTCCATTGGTGAGCAGTTCTTC.

The count of this clonotype is one. The chain links TRBV2 to TRBJ2-7, with D possibly TRBD1 on 6 matching bases. V was shortened by 10 bases and J by 2 bases, with 18 bases between the two germline ends. Germline CDR1 reads SNHLY; CDR2 reads FYNNEI. This CDR3 comprises 14 residues. The CDR3 spells CAIRQRDTPYEQYF. As DNA, the CDR3 is TGTGCCATCAGACAGAGGGACACCCCCTACGAGCAGTACTTC.

The V and J genes are TRBV12-3 or TRBV12-4 and TRBJ1-5, with D unclear. The ends were cut back, 3 bases at V and 11 bases at J, with 11 bases in the middle. This CDR3 has 12 amino acids. DNA of the CDR3: TGTGCCAGCAGTTTTACGTTCGAGACCCAGCATTTT. It codes for CASSFTFETQHF.

The chain carries TRBV7-8 and TRBJ1-5; D ambiguous. The V end was cut by 5 bases, the J end by 0 bases, with 11 bases between. Germline V gene lookup returns CDR1 SGHVS and CDR2 FQNEAQ. The CDR3 loop spans 15 amino acids. The CDR3 is CASSPRRDSNQPQHF. CDR3 bases: TGTGCCAGCAGCCCGAGAAGGGATAGCAATCAGCCCCAGCATTTT.

V usage is TRBV11-2 and J usage is TRBJ1-2; 9 bases map to TRBD1. The germline CDR1 and CDR2 sequences are SGHAT and FQNNGV. J was trimmed by 5 bases and V by 8 bases; bases with no gene match: 6. The CDR3 spans 13 residues. In nucleotides, the CDR3 is TGTGCCAGCGGAATCGGGACAGGGTATGGCTACACCTTC. Translated: CASGIGTGYGYTF.

This chain links TRBV7-6 with TRBJ2-7, with 11 bases matching TRBD2. This CDR3 has 15 residues. Unmatched junction bases numbered 10, after V lost 5 bases and J lost 7 bases. Looked up from germline, CDR1 is SGHVS and CDR2 is FNYEAQ. The CDR3 region has the DNA TGTGCCAGCAGCCAAGCGTCTAGCGGGAGGTGGGAGCAGTACTTC. Amino acid sequence: CASSQASSGRWEQYF.

The chain combines TRBV7-2 with TRBJ2-2, with 9 bases identical to TRBD1. The J segment lost 7 bases and the V segment lost 4 bases, leaving 4 bases of the junction unmatched. This CDR3 spans 14 amino acids. Germline loops: CDR1 SGHTA, CDR2 FQGNSA. The CDR3 bases are TGTGCCAGCAGCTCACAGGGGGCGGGCGGGGAGCTGTTTTTT. This encodes CASSSQGAGGELFF.

The chain combines TRBV7-9 with TRBJ1-2; D gene unclear. Trimming left V 5 bases short and J 14 bases short, with 30 bases between. Per the germline V gene, CDR1 is SEHNR and CDR2 is FQNEAQ (reference sequence). The CDR3 sequence is 16 residues long. The CDR3 coding sequence is TGTGCCAGCAGCCCCTGGTGGGAGCGAGGCACCGGGGATCAGACCTTC. Encoded protein: CASSPWWERGTGDQTF.